This T cell receptor (beta chain) was found in a study of blood T cells in healthy people across ages. Germline loops: CDR1 SGHTA, CDR2 FQGNSA. Trimming removed 2 bases at V and 1 base at J, with 20 bases between. The CDR3 extends over 18 amino acids. Every donor contributed roughly 10 milliliters of peripheral blood by blood draw. With a J-beta primer mix and a sample-barcoded 5' primer, a second PCR ran about 7 to 12 cycles. Each cDNA molecule received a tag from a template-switch adaptor that had 12 random nucleotides. TCRdb analysed the 5' RACE reads with MiXCR anew, one entry per CDR3 protein. The sample lists 650,000 to 900,000 distinct CDR3 sequences, 62% occurring once.

The sequence was obtained from a man aged 25 to 40 in good health. The sequenced sample was blood. The rearrangement joins TRBV7-2 to TRBJ1-1; possible D gene TRBD1, 6 bases. This CDR3 is CASSLRRMSGTTNTEAFF. CDR3 DNA sequence: TGTGCCAGCAGCTTAAGGCGCATGTCCGGGACAACGAACACTGAAGCTTTCTTT.